The source of this TCR beta chain is a study of CDR3 diversity in severe acne. MiXCR, applied by TCRdb to the PCR reads, yields one record per CDR3 protein. Counted here are more than 70,000 distinct CDR3 sequences, around 47% occurring once; the ten biggest clones make up under 14%. Turning to this clonotype: Mismatch with germline at one junction end may stem from a read error.

Sequenced material: blood. This receptor was identified in a male donor with severe acne vulgaris.

The CDR3 here is CATSGTEAFF. The CDR3 DNA is TGTGCCACCAGCGGCACTGAAGCTTTCTTT. The rearrangement links TRBV9 to TRBJ1-1, with unresolved D. CDR3 length: 10 residues. Germline V CDR1 and CDR2: SGDLS, YYNGEE.